A single sample is the source of the 3 T cell receptor beta chains below, sequenced in a study of Graves' ophthalmopathy and Graves' hyperthyroidism. Investigators amplified TCR beta CDR3 regions from RNA transcripts. Following a first-round RT-PCR that used HTBI primers, a second-round multiplex PCR was carried out. One entry per CDR3 protein, called by TCRdb with MiXCR from the multiplex PCR reads. The sample records 200,000 to 300,000 distinct CDR3 sequences, about 47% being singletons. Material: peripheral blood. These receptors all stem from an adult man with Graves' ophthalmopathy.

This clonotype occurred a few times. This chain links TRBV7-9 with TRBJ2-2; no clear D gene. Germline CDR1 SEHNR, CDR2 FQNEAQ (reference sequence). Trimming cost V 6 bases and J 2 bases, with 13 bases left between them. The CDR3 sequence is 15 residues long. The CDR3 here is CASREMEPNTGELFF. Written as DNA, the CDR3 is TGTGCCAGCAGGGAAATGGAGCCCAACACCGGGGAGCTGTTTTTT.

The rearrangement uses TRBV20-1 and TRBJ1-2; D not certain. Germline V gene sequence: CDR1 DFQATT, CDR2 SNEGSKA (reference sequence). The CDR3 runs to 12 residues. The germline V and J ends were trimmed by 4 bases and 3 bases, with 9 bases remaining between them. Here the CDR3 DNA reads TGCAGTGCTATTCCCCGGGACTATGGCTACACCTTC. Its translation is CSAIPRDYGYTF.

The chain joins TRBV24-1 to TRBJ2-1; D remains ambiguous. Germline-derived CDR1 and CDR2 are KGHDR and SFDVKD. The length of the CDR3 is 11 residues. Between the trimmed V and J ends, which lost 0 bases and 10 bases, there was a span of 3 bases. CDR3 sequence reads: CATSDLREQFF. The CDR3 DNA is TGTGCCACCAGTGATTTGAGGGAGCAGTTCTTC.